This entry concerns a single TCR beta chain. The antigen is unknown. This CDR3 spans 17 amino acids. Germline V lookup: CDR1 SGHVS, CDR2 FQNEAQ. V was pared by 6 bases and J by 3 bases, with 21 bases between. The source of the sample is a study of radiotherapy plus CTLA-4 blockade in lung cancer. Study-level findings and limits: In blood, TCR clones derived from the tumor expanded after radiotherapy plus ipilimumab.

Measured with immunoSEQ multiplex PCR; TCRdb has only the in-frame clones, and not every one. The sample contains roughly 73,000 clones, roughly 87% of which appear only once. The rearrangement links TRBV7-8 to TRBJ1-3; D is uncertain. This clonotype was sampled from a human donor with non-small cell lung cancer that progressed on radiotherapy plus ipilimumab. Sequencing used peripheral blood, obtained from a patient treated with radiotherapy plus ipilimumab. This CDR3 is CASSPSVLGKFGNTIYF. CDR3 DNA sequence: TGTGCCAGCAGTCCTTCGGTCCTCGGGAAGTTTGGAAACACCATATATTTT.